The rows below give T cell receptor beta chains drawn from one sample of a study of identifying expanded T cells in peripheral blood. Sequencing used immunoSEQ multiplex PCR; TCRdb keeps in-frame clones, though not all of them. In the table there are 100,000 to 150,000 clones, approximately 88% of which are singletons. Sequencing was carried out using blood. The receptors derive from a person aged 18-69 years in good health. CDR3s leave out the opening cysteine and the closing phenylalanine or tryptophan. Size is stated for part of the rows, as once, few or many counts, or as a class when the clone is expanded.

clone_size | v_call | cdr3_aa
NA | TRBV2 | ASRGRGLSEKLF
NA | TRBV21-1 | ASSQGLADASSYNEQF
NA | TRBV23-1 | ASIRYGRAF
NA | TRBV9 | ASSKTANTEAF
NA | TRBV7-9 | ASSTLAGSYNEQF
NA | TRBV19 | ASSRRGSNTEAF
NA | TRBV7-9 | ASSHDHRAPPQY
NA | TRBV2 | ASKTTAEAF
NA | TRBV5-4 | ASSLRGVVEQY
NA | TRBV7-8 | ASSPRFDDNTEAF
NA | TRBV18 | ASSSTRTGVYGYT
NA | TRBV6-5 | ASSPGGEQF
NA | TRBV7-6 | ASSLATETQY
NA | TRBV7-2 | ASSSGGVWARETQY
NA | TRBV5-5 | ASSLYTGTVNSPLH
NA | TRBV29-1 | SVEGQEGEKLF
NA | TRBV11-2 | ASSYELGTNYGYT
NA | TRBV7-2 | ASSSEGSVYEQY
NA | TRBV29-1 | SAGTAAQGVF
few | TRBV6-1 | ASSEKGRPYGYT
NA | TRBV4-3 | ASSQDVGRWDTGELF
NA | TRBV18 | ASSPRDGSYEQY
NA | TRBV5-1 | ASGTNPPLTDTQY
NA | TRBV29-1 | SVTARYEQY
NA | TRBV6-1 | ASGWARHEF
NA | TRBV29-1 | SVEVFQGGTGELF
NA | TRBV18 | ASSLNTETEAF
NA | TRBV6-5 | ASSRTLYNEQF
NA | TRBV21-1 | ASSKGGAGNQPQH
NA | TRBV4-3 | ASSQATGGNGNTIY
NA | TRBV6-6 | ASSLRDRGVYGYT
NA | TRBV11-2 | ASSKPPREPYNEQF
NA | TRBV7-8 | ASSLTSGSKSTEQY
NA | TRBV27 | ASSFGIHQPQH
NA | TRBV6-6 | TSSRTANTEAF
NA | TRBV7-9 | ASRTNQGMNTEAF
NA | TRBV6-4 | ASSESIGNQPQH
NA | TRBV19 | ASSIDLRSNQPQH
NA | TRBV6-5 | ASSYSYGSPGNEQF
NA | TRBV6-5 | ASSRDTPGSYEQY
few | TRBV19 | ASKPSSYNSPLH
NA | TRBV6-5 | ASSYRSHSSTDTQY
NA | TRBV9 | ASSPRTGGWQETQY
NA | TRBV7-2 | ASILGTEAF
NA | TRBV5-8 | ASSWRSGNTIY